This entry lists 19 T cell receptor beta chains sequenced from one sample in a study of response to subunit inactivated influenza vaccine. TCRdb processed the RT-PCR reads anew with MiXCR; each CDR3 protein has one entry. The data contain under 950,000 distinct CDR3 sequences, 21% of them singletons. The sample was PBMCs from blood, taken 5 to 6 days after vaccination. The origin of the receptors is a man aged 50-59 years who received an inactivated influenza vaccine.

The sample holds a few counts of this clonotype. The rearrangement joins TRBV7-9 to TRBJ2-7; TRBD2 matches at 11 bases. The junction had 12 bases not matched to a gene; V was cut back by 5 bases and J by 3 bases. Germline V gene lookup returns CDR1 SEHNR and CDR2 FQNEAQ (reference sequence). The CDR3 loop spans 17 amino acids. CDR3 sequence: CASSPDRGLAGIYEQYF. In nucleotides, the CDR3 is TGTGCCAGCAGCCCCGACCGAGGACTAGCGGGTATCTACGAGCAGTACTTC.

This clonotype occurred a few times. The chain combines TRBV2 with TRBJ2-2; 9 nucleotides align to TRBD2. Germline CDR1 reads SNHLY; CDR2 reads FYNNEI. The CDR3 sequence is 15 residues long. Trimming took 5 bases from V and 1 from J; bases not matched to a gene: 2. CDR3 coding DNA: TGTGCCAGCAGTAAGACTAGCGGGAACACCGGGGAGCTGTTTTTT. Translating gives CASSKTSGNTGELFF.

The chain is built from TRBV5-1 and TRBJ2-1; the match to TRBD2 covers 12 bases. This CDR3 is built from 15 residues. The V gene's germline CDR1 is SGHRS and CDR2 YFSETQ. With 6 bases clipped from V and 8 bases from J, the junction kept 9 bases outside the gene matches. The CDR3 region has the DNA TGCGCCAGCACCCCGCTAGCGGGGGGGCGCTATGAGCAGTTCTTC. It codes for CASTPLAGGRYEQFF.

This clonotype was seen only a few times. V usage is TRBV4-1 and J usage is TRBJ2-5; D remains ambiguous. This CDR3 contains 13 residues. Germline V lookup: CDR1 MGHRA, CDR2 YSYEKL. Trimming pared 3 bases from V and 5 bases from J, leaving 10 bases between. CDR3: CASSHGILETQYF. The CDR3 region has the DNA TGCGCCAGCAGCCATGGAATATTGGAGACCCAGTACTTC.

In this sample, this clonotype turned up a few times. The chain is built from TRBV6-5 and TRBJ1-5, with 8 nucleotides matching TRBD1. V lost 4 bases, J lost 1 base, and 9 bases stayed unmatched. CDR3 size: 17 residues. CDR1 MNHEY and CDR2 SVGAGI come from the germline V gene. The CDR3 here is CASSWDRPKVSNQPQHF. The CDR3 coding sequence is TGTGCCAGCAGTTGGGACAGGCCAAAAGTGAGCAATCAGCCCCAGCATTTT.

This clonotype was observed a handful of times. This rearrangement joins TRBV20-1 to TRBJ2-1; a possible D gene is TRBD2 (7 bases). V was trimmed by 5 bases and J by 6 bases, leaving 11 bases between them. This CDR3 is built from 12 residues. The V gene's germline CDR1 is DFQATT and CDR2 SNEGSKA (reference sequence). The CDR3 sequence: CSAGGGPNEQFF. In DNA form, the CDR3 reads TGCAGTGCTGGGGGGGGGCCCAATGAGCAGTTCTTC.

J is TRBJ2-5 and V is TRBV5-1; possibly TRBD1 for D (7 bases). With 4 bases removed from V and 5 bases from J, the gap between germline ends came to 15 bases. The CDR3 spans 14 residues. Germline CDR1 is SGHRS and CDR2 is YFSETQ. This CDR3 reads CASSGGGRRETQYF. The CDR3 bases are TGCGCCAGCAGCGGAGGGGGCCGGAGGGAGACCCAGTACTTC.

This clonotype was recorded a few times. The chain carries TRBV20-1 and TRBJ2-1; 15 nucleotides align to TRBD2. The CDR3 covers 20 residues. Germline CDR1 reads DFQATT; CDR2 reads SNEGSKA (reference sequence). V lost 5 bases, J lost 2 bases, and 16 bases stayed unmatched. CDR3 sequence (DNA): TGCAGTGCTCTAAACCCGGGACTAGCGGGAGGCCCGATGACCTACAATGAGCAGTTCTTC. Translating gives CSALNPGLAGGPMTYNEQFF.

The V call is TRBV20-1, the J call TRBJ2-3, with 10 bases matching TRBD2. The V gene's germline CDR1 is DFQATT and CDR2 SNEGSKA (reference sequence). The V segment lost 3 bases and the J segment 3 bases; nucleotides outside the gene matches: 3. The CDR3 covers 14 residues. The CDR3 coding sequence is TGCAGTGCTAGTAGCGGGGGGTGGACAGATACGCAGTATTTT. Translated, it gives CSASSGGWTDTQYF.

V and J are TRBV11-2 and TRBJ2-3, with 7 nucleotides matching TRBD2. The V segment lost 2 bases and the J segment 0 bases; nucleotides outside the gene matches: 8. The CDR3 sequence is 17 residues long. CDR1 SGHAT and CDR2 FQNNGV come from the germline V gene. CDR3 coding DNA: TGTGCCAGCAGCTTATCTGGGGGGGGACTTAGCACAGATACGCAGTATTTT. Its protein product is CASSLSGGGLSTDTQYF.

This clonotype has a handful of counts. The chain is built from TRBV5-5 and TRBJ2-3, with D hard to call. Germline V CDR1 and CDR2: SGHKS, YYEKEE (reference sequence). V lost 0 bases and J 0 bases, leaving 8 bases between the germline ends. This CDR3 is 15 amino acids long. CDR3 sequence (DNA): TGTGCCAGCAGCTTGGGTCACCAAAGCACAGATACGCAGTATTTT. This encodes CASSLGHQSTDTQYF.

V usage is TRBV6-1 and J usage is TRBJ2-2; D gene ambiguous. The V gene's germline CDR1 is MNHNS and CDR2 SASEGT. The CDR3 spans 15 residues. Deletions cut 6 bases from V and 2 bases from J, with 13 bases between. CDR3 in amino acids: CASSARSLNTGELFF. CDR3 DNA: TGTGCCAGCAGCGCGCGGAGTTTAAACACCGGGGAGCTGTTTTTT.

The chain couples TRBV7-2 to TRBJ2-2, with a tentative D call TRBD2 (7 bases). The CDR3 loop spans 15 amino acids. The germline V gene encodes CDR1 SGHTA and CDR2 FQGNSA. V was pared by 5 bases and J by 3 bases, with 13 bases between. CDR3 in DNA: TGTGCCAGCAGCGGAGGGAGGGGGGACACCGGGGAGCTGTTTTTT. Protein sequence: CASSGGRGDTGELFF. Full variable domain (outside the CDR3, taken from reference TRBV7-2 and TRBJ2-2): GAGVSQSPSNKVTEKGKDVELRCDPISGHTALYWYRQSLGQGLEFLIYFQGNSAPDKSGLPSDRFSAERTGGSVSTLTIQRTQQEDSAVYLCASSGGRGDTGELFFGEGSRLTVL.

There are a few counts of this clonotype. The chain employs TRBV7-2 and TRBJ2-6; D remains unclear. Germline CDR1 and CDR2: SGHTA and FQGNSA. Trimming took off 1 base at V and 5 bases at J, with 9 bases between the two ends. The CDR3 runs 15 residues. The CDR3 sequence is CASSLGPTRANVLTF. The CDR3 coding sequence is TGTGCCAGCAGCTTAGGCCCCACCAGGGCCAACGTCCTGACTTTC.

V gene TRBV5-6 combines with J gene TRBJ2-5, with D tentatively TRBD1 (6 bases). CDR1 and CDR2 from the germline V gene are SGHDT and YYEEEE. V lost 3 bases and J lost 5, with 17 bases in between. The CDR3 has 15 residues. The CDR3 region has the DNA TGTGCCAGCAGCTCCCGAGGCAGGGGCATGGAGACCCAGTACTTC. Its translation is CASSSRGRGMETQYF.

The chain joins TRBV20-1 to TRBJ1-4; weak D call: TRBD1 (5 bases). CDR3 size: 16 residues. The V end lost 0 bases, the J end lost 5 bases, and 16 bases lay between the germline ends. Germline-derived CDR1 and CDR2 are DFQATT and SNEGSKA (reference sequence). CDR3 residues: CSARDLPGRSNEKLFF. For the CDR3, the DNA is TGCAGTGCTAGAGATTTACCGGGACGATCGAATGAAAAACTGTTTTTT.

About this clonotype itself: At one boundary the junction diverges from the germline segment, which might be a read error. The chain combines TRBV5-6 with TRBJ2-1, with a tentative D call TRBD2 (7 bases). CDR3 length: 16 amino acids. Germline V lookup: CDR1 SGHDT, CDR2 YYEEEE. The CDR3 DNA reads TGTGCCAGCAGATTGGGGAGGGGGGCCTTAAACAATGAGCAGTTCTTC. Its protein is CASRLGRGALNNEQFF.

This clonotype has just a few counts. The chain combines TRBV29-1 with TRBJ2-1, with 11 positions matching TRBD2. The CDR3 length is 15 residues. The germline V gene encodes CDR1 SQVTM and CDR2 ANQGSEA. Unmatched junction bases numbered 5, after V lost 4 bases and J lost 3 bases. CDR3 sequence reads: CSVGLAGGFYNEQFF. The CDR3 nucleotides read TGCAGCGTTGGTCTAGCGGGAGGATTCTACAATGAGCAGTTCTTC.

The J gene is TRBJ2-1, the V gene TRBV6-2 or TRBV6-3; tentatively, D is TRBD1 (5 bases). The V gene lost 2 bases and the J gene lost 4 bases, with 9 bases spanning the gap. This CDR3 is 14 amino acids long. In germline, CDR1 is MNHEY, CDR2 SVGEGT. This chain's CDR3 is CASSYQGNYNEQFF. In DNA, the CDR3 is TGTGCCAGCAGTTACCAGGGTAATTACAATGAGCAGTTCTTC.